This TCR beta chain was documented in a study of shared T cell receptors in the human thymus. The germline CDR1 and CDR2 sequences are MNHEY and SVGAGI. Trimming removed 5 bases from V and 12 bases from J; junction bases left unmatched: 9. CDR3 length: 15 residues. The table came from immunoSEQ multiplex PCR; TCRdb's copy has only in-frame clones and leaves some out. The sample holds about 730,000 clones, 75% to 90% seen once. Another study also made use of these data, one on human thymus T cells. That paper notes: In thymic and blood repertoires alike, V and J usage looked biased.

V usage is TRBV6-5 and J usage is TRBJ2-1, with 14 bases aligning to TRBD2. Sequences were obtained from thymocytes. The clonotype originates from a girl less than two years old with a congenital heart defect. CDR3 DNA: TGTGCCAGCAGTCCGGGACTAGCGGGGGTTTCAGTGCAGTTCTTC. Its protein is CASSPGLAGVSVQFF.